The clone carrying this T cell receptor (beta chain) was recorded many times. V was cut by 0 bases and J by 0 bases, with 14 bases left in between. Germline CDR1 reads MGHRA; CDR2 reads YSYEKL. There are 17 residues in the CDR3. This sample is drawn from a study of tumor-infiltrating lymphocytes in primary liver carcinoma. Researchers drew blood RNA from unsorted whole blood and extracted germline DNA as well. A primer in the constant region served to generate TCR beta cDNA from about 470 ng of total RNA. Amplification in three nested multiplex PCR rounds with slightly modified ARM-PCR gave rise to TCR beta libraries. Rounds one and two of PCR, each of roughly 10 cycles, were primed with TRBV1-TRBV30 forward primers and a C-beta reverse primer. Each CDR3 protein is one row after TCRdb ran MiXCR on the multiplex PCR reads. Altogether about 300,000 distinct CDR3 sequences are present, about 62% being singletons, with the ten largest covering roughly 9%.

The TCR originated in a man aged 35-49 years with primary liver carcinoma and hepatitis B virus infection. The chain carries TRBV4-1 and TRBJ1-2, with D perhaps matching TRBD1 (6 bases). Material for sequencing was peripheral blood. The chain's CDR3 is CASSQERRGFSNYGYTF. In DNA, the CDR3 is TGCGCCAGCAGCCAAGAAAGAAGGGGGTTTTCTAACTATGGCTACACCTTC.